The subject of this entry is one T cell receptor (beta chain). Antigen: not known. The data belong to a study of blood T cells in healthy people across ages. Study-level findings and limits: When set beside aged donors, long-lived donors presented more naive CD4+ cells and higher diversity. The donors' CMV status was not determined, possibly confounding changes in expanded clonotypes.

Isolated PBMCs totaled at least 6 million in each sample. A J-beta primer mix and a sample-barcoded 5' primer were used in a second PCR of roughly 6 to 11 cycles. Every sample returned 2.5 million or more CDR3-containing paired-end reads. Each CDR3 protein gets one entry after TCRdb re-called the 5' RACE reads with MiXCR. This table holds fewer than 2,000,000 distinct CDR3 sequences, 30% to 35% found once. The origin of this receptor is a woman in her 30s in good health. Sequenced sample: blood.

CDR3 in DNA: TGCGCCAGCAGAAGGGGACTAGCGGATTCCTACAATGAGCAGTTCTTC. Protein product: CASRRGLADSYNEQFF. This sequence joins TRBV5-1 and TRBJ2-1; 11 bases map to TRBD2. CDR1 is SGHRS, CDR2 YFSETQ, per germline. The CDR3 is made up of 16 amino acids. With V trimmed by 5 bases and J by 1 base, 5 bases remained unmatched.